Following are 23 T cell receptor beta chains from one sample sequenced in a study of tumor-infiltrating lymphocytes in localized non-small cell lung cancer. Some clones are missing from TCRdb's copy, which holds only in-frame ones; the method was immunoSEQ multiplex PCR. The data show under 35,000 clones, approximately 85% seen once. Sequenced sample: lung tumor tissue. The source is a human donor with non-small cell lung cancer.

The rearrangement links TRBV20-1 to TRBJ2-1; perhaps TRBD2 as D (6 bases). CDR3 length: 10 residues. The V gene's germline CDR1 is DFQATT and CDR2 SNEGSKA (reference sequence). V lost 7 bases, J lost 5 bases, and 6 bases lay in between. CDR3: CSGRDNEQFF. CDR3 nucleotides: TGCAGTGGGAGGGACAATGAGCAGTTCTTC.

The chain joins TRBV14 to TRBJ2-2, with D maybe TRBD2 (6 bases). From germline, CDR1 is SGHDN and CDR2 FVKESK. The CDR3 runs to 16 residues. Trimming pared 4 bases from V and 1 base from J, leaving 13 bases between. The CDR3 DNA follows: TGTGCCAGCAGCCCCCACGGGGGATTGAACACCGGGGAGCTGTTTTTT. This gives the protein CASSPHGGLNTGELFF. Using reference TRBV14 and TRBJ2-2 for the parts outside the CDR3, the full variable domain is EAGVTQFPSHSVIEKGQTVTLRCDPISGHDNLYWYRRVMGKEIKFLLHFVKESKQDESGMPNNRFLAERTGGTYSTLKVQPAELEDSGVYFCASSPHGGLNTGELFFGEGSRLTVL.

This chain links TRBV4-2 with TRBJ1-1, with D maybe TRBD1 (6 bases). The V end was cut by 7 bases, the J end by 5 bases, with 23 bases between. This CDR3 contains 16 residues. Germline loops: CDR1 LGHNA, CDR2 YNFKEQ. In DNA form, the CDR3 reads TGTGCCAGCACTAAGACTGGGGGCCCAATGGGGACTGAAGCTTTCTTT. This gives the protein CASTKTGGPMGTEAFF.

The chain's CDR3 is CAWSVGGGGFDQPQHF. As DNA, the CDR3 is TGTGCCTGGAGTGTAGGGGGGGGAGGCTTCGATCAGCCCCAGCATTTT. The chain recombines TRBV30 with TRBJ1-5; D might be TRBD1 (6 bases). Germline V gives CDR1 GTSNPN, CDR2 SVGIG (reference sequence). The CDR3 runs to 16 residues. The V end lost 0 bases, the J end lost 5 bases, and 17 bases lay between the germline ends.

The chain recombines TRBV25-1 with TRBJ1-2; the D gene is possibly TRBD1 (5 bases). The V gene's germline CDR1 is MGHDK and CDR2 SYGVNS. V was clipped by 4 bases and J by 3 bases, with 21 bases between them. The CDR3 length is 17 residues. CDR3 in amino acids: CASSVSPGLVGDYGYTF. In DNA, the CDR3 is TGTGCCAGCAGTGTTTCACCGGGGCTTGTGGGGGACTATGGCTACACCTTC.

The V gene is TRBV19, the J gene TRBJ1-5; unclear D gene. Trimming cost V 9 bases and J 7 bases, with 16 bases left between them. This CDR3 has 13 residues. The germline V gene encodes CDR1 LNHDA and CDR2 SQIVND (reference sequence). CDR3 DNA sequence: TGTGCCAGCGGTACACCGGGCGGACAGCCCCAGCATTTT. Translated: CASGTPGGQPQHF.

V usage is TRBV25-1 and J usage is TRBJ2-3; tentative D call: TRBD1 (6 bases). Looked up from germline, CDR1 is MGHDK and CDR2 is SYGVNS. V gave up 3 bases and J gave up 1 base, with 14 bases separating them. The CDR3 has 16 residues. This chain's CDR3 is CASSDPGTRRTDTQYF. CDR3 DNA: TGTGCCAGCAGTGATCCCGGGACAAGACGCACAGATACGCAGTATTTT. The whole variable domain, filled in from reference TRBV25-1 and TRBJ2-3, reads EADIYQTPRYLVIGTGKKITLECSQTMGHDKMYWYQQDPGMELHLIHYSYGVNSTEKGDLSSESTVSRIRTEHFPLTLESARPSHTSQYLCASSDPGTRRTDTQYFGPGTRLTVL.

The CDR3 nucleotides read TGTGCCAGCAGCCTGACAAGGAACACTGAAGCTTTCTTT. Translating it yields CASSLTRNTEAFF. This sequence joins TRBV7-8 and TRBJ1-1; D not certain. The ends were cut back, 5 bases at V and 1 base at J, with 8 bases in the middle. CDR1 is SGHVS and CDR2 is FQNEAQ in the germline V gene. CDR3 length equals 13 residues.

The chain joins TRBV5-4 to TRBJ1-3, with D tentatively TRBD1 (5 bases). V gave up 4 bases and J gave up 3 bases, with 11 bases separating them. Germline assignment: CDR1 SGHNT and CDR2 YYREEE (reference sequence). The CDR3 totals 14 residues. Written as DNA, the CDR3 is TGTGCCAGCAGCGATCGGGGGTATGGAAACACCATATATTTT. It codes for CASSDRGYGNTIYF.

This clone is a singleton in its sample. The chain is built from TRBV19 and TRBJ1-1; 8 bases line up with TRBD1. Losses at the gene ends were 3 bases for V and 4 bases for J; bases not matched to a gene: 4. This CDR3 region has 14 residues. CDR1 and CDR2 from the germline V gene are LNHDA and SQIVND (reference sequence). CDR3 in DNA: TGTGCCAGTAGTATCCTTGGACAGGGCACTGAAGCTTTCTTT. Translating it yields CASSILGQGTEAFF.

The sample holds a few counts of this clone. V usage is TRBV18 and J usage is TRBJ2-7, with D perhaps matching TRBD1 (5 bases). Trimming stripped 3 bases from V and 3 bases from J, with 9 bases between. Germline CDR1 is KGHSH and CDR2 is LQKENI. The CDR3 covers 13 residues. The CDR3 loop is CASSPQGNYEQYF. The CDR3 nucleotides read TGTGCCAGCTCACCCCAGGGAAACTACGAGCAGTACTTC. Filled out from reference TRBV18 and TRBJ2-7, the complete variable domain reads NAGVMQNPRHLVRRRGQEARLRCSPMKGHSHVYWYRQLPEEGLKFMVYLQKENIIDESGMPKERFSAEFPKEGPSILRIQQVVRGDSAAYFCASSPQGNYEQYFGPGTRLTVT.

The chain's CDR3 is CASSQAGGTSTDTQYF. CDR3 sequence (DNA): TGTGCCAGCAGCCAAGCAGGGGGGACCAGCACAGATACGCAGTATTTT. V usage is TRBV4-2 and J usage is TRBJ2-3; tentative D call: TRBD1 (7 bases). V was pared by 1 base and J by 0 bases, with 11 bases between. The CDR3 runs to 16 residues. Germline V gives CDR1 LGHNA, CDR2 YNFKEQ.

The gene calls are TRBV6-1 and TRBJ1-2; D may be TRBD1 (6 bases). This CDR3 has 13 amino acids. Trimming cost V 1 base and J 7 bases, with 10 bases left between them. CDR1 MNHNS and CDR2 SASEGT come from the germline V gene. The CDR3 coding sequence is TGTGCCAGCAGTGAAGACAGGGAGGGTGGCTACACCTTC. Protein sequence: CASSEDREGGYTF.

This clone was seen once. The chain combines TRBV30 with TRBJ2-7; D might be TRBD2 (6 bases). The CDR3 spans 14 residues. Trimming took off 2 bases at V and 6 bases at J, with 17 bases between the two ends. Germline CDR1 reads GTSNPN; CDR2 reads SVGIG (reference sequence). The CDR3 bases are TGTGCCTGGAGTCCCGGGTGGGGGGACGGCGAGCAGTACTTC. Protein product: CAWSPGWGDGEQYF.

V usage is TRBV30 and J usage is TRBJ1-2; D remains unclear. CDR3 length: 11 amino acids. The V gene lost 2 bases and the J gene lost 10 bases, with 11 bases spanning the gap. CDR1 and CDR2 (germline): GTSNPN, SVGIG (reference sequence). CDR3 bases: TGTGCCTGGAGTTCCGGGAAGATCTACACCTTC. Amino acids: CAWSSGKIYTF.

V gene TRBV6-5 combines with J gene TRBJ1-6; the D gene is possibly TRBD1 (6 bases). Trimming pared 5 bases from V and 3 bases from J, leaving 8 bases between. CDR1 MNHEY and CDR2 SVGAGI come from the germline V gene. The CDR3 length is 14 residues. The CDR3 DNA is TGTGCCAGCAGTGGACAGATCTATAATTCACCCCTCCACTTT. Translating it yields CASSGQIYNSPLHF.

The chain recombines TRBV6-6 with TRBJ1-2; no firm D call. The CDR3 totals 13 residues. CDR1 and CDR2 (germline): MNHNY, SVGAGI (reference sequence). V was clipped by 5 bases and J by 1 base, with 8 bases between them. CDR3 sequence reads: CASSGEINYGYTF. In DNA form, the CDR3 reads TGTGCCAGCAGTGGGGAGATTAACTATGGCTACACCTTC.

This clone was counted a single time. The J gene is TRBJ1-5, the V gene TRBV7-8, with D tentatively TRBD1 (6 bases). V was pared by 4 bases and J by 11 bases, with 12 bases between. The CDR3 runs to 12 residues. Germline V gives CDR1 SGHVS, CDR2 FQNEAQ. In DNA, the CDR3 is TGTGCCAGCAGCTCCGGGGGCCGGGCCCAGCATTTT. Residues: CASSSGGRAQHF.

V is TRBV7-9 and J is TRBJ2-1; 8 bases are shared with TRBD2. CDR3 length: 15 amino acids. V dropped 8 bases and J dropped 4; count of bases not matched to a gene: 10. Germline V lookup: CDR1 SEHNR, CDR2 FQNEAQ (reference sequence). The CDR3 here is CASPQGAGAYNEQFF. The CDR3, as DNA: TGTGCCAGCCCCCAGGGAGCGGGGGCGTACAATGAGCAGTTCTTC.

The genes are TRBV6-1 and TRBJ2-5; D gene ambiguous. This CDR3 is built from 15 residues. V was shortened by 6 bases and J by 4 bases, with 18 bases between the two germline ends. CDR1 MNHNS and CDR2 SASEGT come from the germline V gene. The CDR3 nucleotides are TGTGCCAGCAGGATTGGGTCCAATGCCGCAGAGACCCAGTACTTC. Protein product: CASRIGSNAAETQYF.

The chain uses TRBV6-5 and TRBJ2-5; D is perhaps TRBD1 (6 bases). V shed 2 bases and J shed 5 bases, with 15 bases lying between them. The CDR3 totals 15 residues. From germline, CDR1 is MNHEY and CDR2 SVGAGI. CDR3 nucleotides: TGTGCCAGCAGTTACCCGACAGGAGGAACGGAGACCCAGTACTTC. Translation: CASSYPTGGTETQYF.

V usage is TRBV7-9 and J usage is TRBJ1-2; perhaps TRBD1 as D (5 bases). With 7 bases removed from V and 4 bases from J, the gap between germline ends came to 13 bases. Germline-derived CDR1 and CDR2 are SEHNR and FQNEAQ (reference sequence). This CDR3 spans 13 amino acids. CDR3 in amino acids: CASTPEGSYGYTF. In DNA, the CDR3 is TGTGCCAGCACCCCCGAGGGGTCCTATGGCTACACCTTC.

V gene TRBV7-8 combines with J gene TRBJ1-2; no definite D call. Germline-derived CDR1 and CDR2 are SGHVS and FQNEAQ. The length of the CDR3 is 15 residues. Trimming pared 6 bases from V and 4 bases from J, leaving 18 bases between. The CDR3 loop is CASSRYSETVYGYTF. CDR3 nucleotide sequence: TGTGCCAGCAGTCGCTACAGCGAAACTGTCTATGGCTACACCTTC. The full variable domain, with the rest looked up from reference TRBV7-8 and TRBJ1-2, is GAGVSQSPRYKVAKRGQDVALRCDPISGHVSLFWYQQALGQGPEFLTYFQNEAQLDKSGLPSDRFFAERPEGSVSTLKIQRTQQEDSAVYLCASSRYSETVYGYTFGSGTRLTVV.